These T cell receptor beta chains were read from a single sample in a study of T cells after yellow fever vaccination. One entry per CDR3 protein results from TCRdb running MiXCR on the 5' RACE reads. The profile shows over 20,000 distinct CDR3 sequences, less than 7% of them singletons. Sequencing used PBMCs, either bulk or a sorted T-cell subset (CD4+, CD8+, memory, or dextramer-sorted; not recorded which), obtained 15 days after the yellow fever booster vaccination. The receptor source for this set is a young man who received the YFV17D yellow fever vaccine. Each CDR3 is given with its conserved first and last residue.

j_call | v_call | cdr3_aa
TRBJ2-1 | TRBV20-1 | CSARGLVNEQFF
TRBJ1-4 | TRBV27 | CASRAIGEKLFF
TRBJ2-1 | TRBV20-1 | CSASKLSGWEQFF
TRBJ1-3 | TRBV4-3 | CASSRTQGSGNTIYF
TRBJ2-5 | TRBV3-1 | CASSLDPRETQYF
TRBJ1-2 | TRBV5-1 | CASSLQGYDGYTF
TRBJ2-5 | TRBV7-7 | CASSRGRVGETQYF
TRBJ2-1 | TRBV27 | CASTRGLLHNEQFF
TRBJ2-7 | TRBV18 | CASSRGQSYEQYF
TRBJ2-1 | TRBV19 | CASSRGLGGNNEQFF
TRBJ1-2 | TRBV6-5 | CASFGPGLSANYGYTF
TRBJ1-5 | TRBV7-9 | CASSPGYSSNQPQHF
TRBJ1-1 | TRBV27 | CASSLRQSTEAFF
TRBJ2-3 | TRBV11-2 | CASSLGTLSTDTQYF
TRBJ2-1 | TRBV27 | CASSYGTGFNEQFF
TRBJ1-6 | TRBV2 | CASRDRTGGKSPLHF
TRBJ2-2 | TRBV20-1 | CSVPSGGGELFF
TRBJ2-5 | TRBV20-1 | CSAQTPGWRQETQYF
TRBJ2-7 | TRBV20-1 | CSARQRLSSYEQYF
TRBJ2-7 | TRBV6-2/TRBV6-3 | CASSTLYEQYF
TRBJ2-7 | TRBV7-2 | CASSLKYEQYF
TRBJ2-3 | TRBV28 | CASTSGQGTDTQYF
TRBJ2-5 | TRBV20-1 | CSAIRGGAETQYF
TRBJ1-5 | TRBV20-1 | CSAVVAIQGNQPQHF
TRBJ2-1 | TRBV12-3/TRBV12-4 | CASRLTGFEANEQFF
TRBJ1-1 | TRBV28 | CASISLQGTNTEAFF
TRBJ1-2 | TRBV30 | CAGHPGSGYGYTF
TRBJ2-5 | TRBV28 | CASNWASGKKKETQYF
TRBJ2-3 | TRBV20-1 | CSASLAGARDTQYF
TRBJ2-6 | TRBV7-2 | CASRRAGANVLTF
TRBJ2-3 | TRBV18 | CASSPPGWGASGRDAPDTQYF
TRBJ2-6 | TRBV7-6 | CASSLGGGGITSGANVLTF
TRBJ2-7 | TRBV12-3/TRBV12-4 | CASSSGHNYEQYF
TRBJ1-2 | TRBV7-3 | CASSQSGGRYGYTF
TRBJ2-7 | TRBV2 | CASRITYEQYF
TRBJ1-1 | TRBV12-3/TRBV12-4 | CASSRRTEQTEAFF
TRBJ2-1 | TRBV6-2/TRBV6-3 | CASTGNLGNEQFF
TRBJ1-6 | TRBV4-3 | CASSQEPGQINSPLHF
TRBJ2-4 | TRBV7-2 | CASSLETGRQYF
TRBJ2-3 | TRBV27 | CASSFGLRDRTDTQYF
TRBJ1-2 | TRBV5-4 | CASSTWPDRTGKYGYTF
TRBJ2-6 | TRBV6-2/TRBV6-3 | CASSYSISGANVLTF
TRBJ2-4 | TRBV19 | CASLTSGLAKNIQYF
TRBJ1-1 | TRBV19 | CASSIGSRYGAEAFF
TRBJ2-2 | TRBV29-1 | CSVDPGVDTGELFF
TRBJ1-5 | TRBV6-5 | CASSSGFRNNQPQHF
TRBJ2-5 | TRBV5-1 | CASSIGDEETQYF
TRBJ2-5 | TRBV2 | CASTLASGGETQYF
TRBJ2-1 | TRBV23-1 | CASSQSPGQGERNLISYNEQFF
TRBJ2-7 | TRBV7-9 | CASSSELGVQYF
TRBJ1-4 | TRBV5-1 | CASSLFPGQGEKLFF
TRBJ1-1 | TRBV18 | CASSPAGAGYANTEAFF